This TCR beta chain originates from a study of blood T cell repertoires in COVID-19. Background on the study: The United States, Italy and Spain provided the acute and convalescent COVID-19 samples.

This CDR3 is 17 amino acids long. V was trimmed by 5 bases and J by 1 base, leaving 20 bases between them. Per the germline V gene, CDR1 is MNHEY and CDR2 is SVGEGT. The data were produced by immunoSEQ multiplex PCR, yet TCRdb's version contains in-frame clones alone and is incomplete. The profile shows approximately 300,000 clones, 87% of them singletons. The J gene is TRBJ1-1, the V gene TRBV6-2 or TRBV6-3, with D maybe TRBD1 (5 bases). The source material was peripheral blood. The sequence came from a man younger than 35 with active or convalescent COVID-19. The CDR3 protein is CASSLPPAAGRNTEAFF. The CDR3 DNA reads TGTGCCAGCAGTCTTCCGCCCGCGGCGGGGCGGAACACTGAAGCTTTCTTT.